This TCR beta chain was captured in a study of Ad26.COV2.S vaccination and SARS-CoV-2 variants. Turning to the study itself: Donor was in the COV1001 Ad26.COV2.S trial arm.

Measured with immunoSEQ multiplex PCR; TCRdb has only the in-frame clones, and not every one. This sample yields about 350,000 clones, of which roughly 85% are seen a single time; about 3.3% belongs to the top ten. The CDR3 loop spans 13 amino acids. V was pared by 5 bases and J by 4 bases, with 8 bases between. Treatment of the sample: roughly 18 received Ad26.COV2.S at low or high dose, single or two shots; roughly 5 received placebo; per-sample allocation not given. The investigators took samples on day 63 after the first vaccine or placebo injection. Findings and caveats of the study: Substantial breadth was reportedly displayed by spike-specific CD8+ and CD4+ T cell responses after vaccination. Vaccine recipients had higher spike-specific TCR breadth than placebo recipients.

This clone was seen a few times. Antigen specificity is unknown. This receptor was obtained from a person aged 18-60 years who received the Ad26.COV2.S COVID-19 vaccine or a placebo. The material sequenced was peripheral blood, taken in a trial of Ad26.COV2.S vaccine versus placebo. The gene calls are TRBV12-3 or TRBV12-4 and TRBJ2-2; no clear D gene. The DNA for the CDR3 is TGTGCCAGCAGTCCCCCCCGCACCGGGGAGCTGTTTTTT. Translation gives CASSPPRTGELFF.